The 5 T cell receptor beta chains below come from one sample, sequenced in a study of blood T cell repertoires in COVID-19. TCRdb's table, derived via immunoSEQ multiplex PCR, lists solely in-frame clones and lacks some. This sample has fewer than 200,000 clones, with 88% found just once. The sequenced sample was peripheral blood. The receptors were sampled from a man aged 40-49 years with active or convalescent COVID-19.

The rearrangement links TRBV29-1 to TRBJ2-5, with TRBD2 matching over 9 bases. The CDR3 runs to 18 residues. The germline gives CDR1 SQVTM, CDR2 ANQGSEA. With 8 bases clipped from V and 2 bases from J, the junction kept 21 bases outside the gene matches. The CDR3 sequence: CSSPARGGGSGGQETQYF. CDR3 in DNA: TGCAGCTCGCCTGCCCGCGGGGGGGGTAGCGGAGGTCAAGAGACCCAGTACTTC. Variable domain in full (rest from reference TRBV29-1 and TRBJ2-5): SAVISQKPSRDICQRGTSLTIQCQVDSQVTMMFWYRQQPGQSLTLIATANQGSEATYESGFVIDKFPISRPNLTFSTLTVSNMSPEDSSIYLCSSPARGGGSGGQETQYFGPGTRLLVL.

The rearrangement joins TRBV7-2 to TRBJ2-7; 8 bases are a match to TRBD2. V trimming: 4 bases; J trimming: 2 bases; junction bases outside the gene matches: 10. This CDR3 contains 16 residues. The germline V gene has CDR1 SGHTA and CDR2 FQGNSA. The CDR3 sequence: CASSSRLRGGPYEQYF. The CDR3 coding sequence is TGTGCCAGCAGCTCCCGTTTACGGGGGGGCCCCTACGAGCAGTACTTC.

The DNA of the CDR3 is TGTGCCAGCAGTTTTGGGTCCAGGGTTGAGACCCAGTACTTC. This codes for CASSFGSRVETQYF. V is TRBV27 and J is TRBJ2-5; tentatively, D is TRBD1 (5 bases). V was pared by 3 bases and J by 5 bases, with 13 bases between. This CDR3 has 14 amino acids. Germline V gene sequence: CDR1 MNHEY, CDR2 SMNVEV (reference sequence).

Comments on this clone: Other DNA sequences in this sample translate to the same CDR3. This chain links TRBV6-5 with TRBJ2-3; D gene unclear. The V gene's germline CDR1 is MNHEY and CDR2 SVGAGI. Trimming pared 6 bases from V and 4 bases from J, leaving 5 bases between. The CDR3 is 11 amino acids. This chain's CDR3 is CASRLADTQYF. CDR3 sequence (DNA): TGTGCCAGCAGGCTAGCAGATACGCAGTATTTT.

The chain recombines TRBV19 with TRBJ2-7; the match to TRBD1 covers 9 bases. V trimming: 4 bases; J trimming: 2 bases; junction bases outside the gene matches: 9. This CDR3 spans 16 amino acids. CDR1 LNHDA and CDR2 SQIVND come from the germline V gene (reference sequence). CDR3 in DNA: TGTGCCAGTAGTAGGGGTTGGGGACAGGGAACCTACGAGCAGTACTTC. This codes for CASSRGWGQGTYEQYF.